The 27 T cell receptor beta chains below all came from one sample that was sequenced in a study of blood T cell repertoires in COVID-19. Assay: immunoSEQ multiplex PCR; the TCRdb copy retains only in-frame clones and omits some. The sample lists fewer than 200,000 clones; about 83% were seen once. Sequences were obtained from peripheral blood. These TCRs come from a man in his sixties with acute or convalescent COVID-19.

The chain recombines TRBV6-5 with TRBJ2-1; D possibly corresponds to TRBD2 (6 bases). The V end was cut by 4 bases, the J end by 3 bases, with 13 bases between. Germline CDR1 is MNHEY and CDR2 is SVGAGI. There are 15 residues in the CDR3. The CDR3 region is CASSSTGDHYNEQFF. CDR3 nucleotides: TGTGCCAGCAGTTCCACGGGGGACCACTACAATGAGCAGTTCTTC.

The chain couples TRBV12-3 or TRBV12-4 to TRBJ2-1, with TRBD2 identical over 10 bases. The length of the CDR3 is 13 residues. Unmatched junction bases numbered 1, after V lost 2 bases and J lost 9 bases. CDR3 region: CASSLLAGAEQFF. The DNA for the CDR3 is TGTGCCAGCAGTTTACTAGCGGGGGCTGAGCAGTTCTTC.

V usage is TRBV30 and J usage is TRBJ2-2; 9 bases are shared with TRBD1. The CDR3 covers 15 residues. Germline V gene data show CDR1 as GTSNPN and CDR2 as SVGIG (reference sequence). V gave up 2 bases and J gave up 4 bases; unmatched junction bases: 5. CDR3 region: CAWSTGQGPTGELFF. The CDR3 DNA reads TGTGCCTGGAGTACGGGACAGGGCCCCACCGGGGAGCTGTTTTTT.

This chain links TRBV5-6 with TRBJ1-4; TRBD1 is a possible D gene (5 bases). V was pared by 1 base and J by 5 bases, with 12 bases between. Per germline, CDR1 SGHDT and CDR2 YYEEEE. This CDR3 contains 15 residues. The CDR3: CASSLYGALNEKLFF. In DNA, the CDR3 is TGTGCCAGCAGCTTGTATGGGGCACTAAATGAAAAACTGTTTTTT.

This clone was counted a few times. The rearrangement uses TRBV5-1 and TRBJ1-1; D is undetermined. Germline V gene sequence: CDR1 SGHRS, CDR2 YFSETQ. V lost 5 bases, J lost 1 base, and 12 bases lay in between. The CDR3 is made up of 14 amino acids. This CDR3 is CASRYDQANTEAFF. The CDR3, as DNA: TGCGCCAGCAGATACGATCAGGCGAACACTGAAGCTTTCTTT.

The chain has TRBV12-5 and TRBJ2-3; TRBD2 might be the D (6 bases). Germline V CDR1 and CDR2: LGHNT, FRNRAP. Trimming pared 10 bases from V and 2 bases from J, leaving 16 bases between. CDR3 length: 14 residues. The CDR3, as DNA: TGTGCTACTCGCCGGGGGTCCATCACAGATACGCAGTATTTT. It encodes CATRRGSITDTQYF.

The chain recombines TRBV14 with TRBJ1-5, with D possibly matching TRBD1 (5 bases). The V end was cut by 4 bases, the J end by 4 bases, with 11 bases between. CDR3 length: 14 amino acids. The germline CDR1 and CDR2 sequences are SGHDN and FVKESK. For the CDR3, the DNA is TGTGCCAGCAGCCCAAGGGGCTTAAATCAGCCCCAGCATTTT. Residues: CASSPRGLNQPQHF.

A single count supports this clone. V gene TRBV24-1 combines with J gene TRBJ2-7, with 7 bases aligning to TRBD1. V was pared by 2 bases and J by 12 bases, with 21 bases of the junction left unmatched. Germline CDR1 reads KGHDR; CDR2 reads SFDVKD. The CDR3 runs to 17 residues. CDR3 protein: CATSDSIQTGRETARYF. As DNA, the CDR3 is TGTGCCACCAGTGATTCTATTCAGACAGGGAGAGAAACAGCACGGTACTTC.

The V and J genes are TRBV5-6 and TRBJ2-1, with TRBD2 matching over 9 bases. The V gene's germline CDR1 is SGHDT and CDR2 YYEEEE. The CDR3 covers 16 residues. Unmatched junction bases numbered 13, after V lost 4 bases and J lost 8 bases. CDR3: CASSGRSGGGEDEQFF. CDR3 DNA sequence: TGTGCCAGCAGCGGGCGGTCCGGCGGGGGGGAAGATGAGCAGTTCTTC.

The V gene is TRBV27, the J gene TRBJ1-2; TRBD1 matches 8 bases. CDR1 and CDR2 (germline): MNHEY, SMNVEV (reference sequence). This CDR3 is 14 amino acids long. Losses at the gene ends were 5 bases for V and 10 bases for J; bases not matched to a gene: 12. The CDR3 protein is CASSPYPTGGDYTF. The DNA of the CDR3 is TGTGCCAGCAGTCCCTACCCTACAGGGGGTGACTACACCTTC.

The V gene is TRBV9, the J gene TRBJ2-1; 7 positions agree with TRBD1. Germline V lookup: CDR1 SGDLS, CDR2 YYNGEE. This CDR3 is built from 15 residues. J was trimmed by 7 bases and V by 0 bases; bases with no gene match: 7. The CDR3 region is CASSVEEGARNEQFF. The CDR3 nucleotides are TGTGCCAGCAGCGTAGAAGAGGGGGCGCGAAATGAGCAGTTCTTC.

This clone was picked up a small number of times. DNA for the CDR3: TGTGCCAGCAGTTCGGGGAGAGGGCAGCCCCAGCATTTT. Translation: CASSSGRGQPQHF. The genes are TRBV12-3 or TRBV12-4 and TRBJ1-5; D gene unclear. This CDR3 region has 13 residues. V dropped 4 bases and J dropped 7 bases, with 11 bases sitting between them.

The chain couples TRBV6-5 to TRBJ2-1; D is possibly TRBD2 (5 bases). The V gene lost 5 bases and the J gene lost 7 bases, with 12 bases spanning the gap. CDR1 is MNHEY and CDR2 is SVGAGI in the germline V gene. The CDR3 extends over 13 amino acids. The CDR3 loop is CASSPFRGNEQFF. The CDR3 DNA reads TGTGCCAGCAGTCCTTTCAGAGGGAATGAGCAGTTCTTC.

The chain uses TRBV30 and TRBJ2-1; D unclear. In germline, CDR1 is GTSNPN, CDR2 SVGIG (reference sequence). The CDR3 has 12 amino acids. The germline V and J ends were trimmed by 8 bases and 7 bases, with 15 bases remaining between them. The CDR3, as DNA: TGTGCCCTATTTAGCCACGGGAATGAGCAGTTCTTC. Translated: CALFSHGNEQFF.

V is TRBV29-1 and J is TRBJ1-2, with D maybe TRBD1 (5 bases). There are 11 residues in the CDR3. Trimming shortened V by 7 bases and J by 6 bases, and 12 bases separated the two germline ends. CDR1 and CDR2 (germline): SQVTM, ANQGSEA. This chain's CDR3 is CSEVQVHGYTF. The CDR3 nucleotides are TGCAGCGAGGTACAGGTTCATGGCTACACCTTC.

The chain's CDR3 is CASSSPGEQFF. CDR3 DNA sequence: TGTGCCAGCAGCTCCCCGGGGGAGCAGTTCTTC. The chain uses TRBV7-9 and TRBJ2-1; TRBD2 might be the D (5 bases). CDR1 and CDR2 from the germline V gene are SEHNR and FQNEAQ (reference sequence). The CDR3 length is 11 residues. The V gene lost 4 bases and the J gene lost 10 bases, with 8 bases spanning the gap.

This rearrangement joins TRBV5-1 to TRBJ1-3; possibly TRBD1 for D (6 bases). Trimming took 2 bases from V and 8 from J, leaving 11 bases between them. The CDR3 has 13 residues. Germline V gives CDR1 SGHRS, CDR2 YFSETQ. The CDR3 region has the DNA TGCGCCAGCAGCTTAAAACAGGGAGACACCATATATTTT. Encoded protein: CASSLKQGDTIYF.

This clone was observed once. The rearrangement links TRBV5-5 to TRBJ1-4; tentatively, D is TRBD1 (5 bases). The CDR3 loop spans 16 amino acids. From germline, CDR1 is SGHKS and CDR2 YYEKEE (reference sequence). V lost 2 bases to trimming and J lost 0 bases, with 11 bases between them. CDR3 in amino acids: CASSFDRSATNEKLFF. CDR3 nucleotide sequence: TGTGCCAGCAGCTTTGACAGATCGGCAACTAATGAAAAACTGTTTTTT.

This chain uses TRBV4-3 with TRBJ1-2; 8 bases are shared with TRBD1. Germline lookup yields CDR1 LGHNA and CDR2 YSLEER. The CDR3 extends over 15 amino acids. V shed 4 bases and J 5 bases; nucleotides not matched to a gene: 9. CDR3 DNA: TGCGCCAGCAGCCGATCGAGGGACAGGATTTATGGCTACACCTTC. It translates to CASSRSRDRIYGYTF.

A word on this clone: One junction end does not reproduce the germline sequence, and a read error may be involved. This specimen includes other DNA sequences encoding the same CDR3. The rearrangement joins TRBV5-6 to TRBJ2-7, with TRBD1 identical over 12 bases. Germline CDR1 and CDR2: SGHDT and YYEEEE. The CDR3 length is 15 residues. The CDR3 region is CASSLTGTGGYEQYF. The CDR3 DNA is TGTGCCAGCAGCTTAACCGGGACAGGGGGCTACGAACAGTACTTC.

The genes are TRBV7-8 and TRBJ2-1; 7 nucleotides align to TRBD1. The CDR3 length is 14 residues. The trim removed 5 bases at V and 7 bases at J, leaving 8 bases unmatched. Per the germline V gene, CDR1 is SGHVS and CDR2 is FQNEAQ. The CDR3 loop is CASSHRGILNEQFF. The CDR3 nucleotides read TGTGCCAGCAGCCACAGGGGTATTTTAAATGAGCAGTTCTTC.

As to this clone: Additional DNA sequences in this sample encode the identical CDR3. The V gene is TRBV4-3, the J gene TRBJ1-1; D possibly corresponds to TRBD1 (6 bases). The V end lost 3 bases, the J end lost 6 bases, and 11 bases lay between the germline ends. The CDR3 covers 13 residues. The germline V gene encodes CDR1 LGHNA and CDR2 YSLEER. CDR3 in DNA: TGCGCCAGCAGCCATTTAGGGGGATCTGAAGCTTTCTTT. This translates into CASSHLGGSEAFF.

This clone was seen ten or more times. CDR3 DNA sequence: TGTGCCAGCAGCCCCCCAGGGGATAGGAGCACTGAAGCTTTCTTT. It translates to CASSPPGDRSTEAFF. The rearrangement links TRBV11-2 to TRBJ1-1; D may be TRBD1 (6 bases). This CDR3 region has 15 residues. V was shortened by 5 bases and J by 4 bases, with 17 bases between the two germline ends. In germline, CDR1 is SGHAT, CDR2 FQNNGV. The entire variable domain, with the rest obtained from reference TRBV11-2 and TRBJ1-1, is as follows: EAGVAQSPRYKIIEKRQSVAFWCNPISGHATLYWYQQILGQGPKLLIQFQNNGVVDDSQLPKDRFSAERLKGVDSTLKIQPAKLEDSAVYLCASSPPGDRSTEAFFGQGTRLTVV.

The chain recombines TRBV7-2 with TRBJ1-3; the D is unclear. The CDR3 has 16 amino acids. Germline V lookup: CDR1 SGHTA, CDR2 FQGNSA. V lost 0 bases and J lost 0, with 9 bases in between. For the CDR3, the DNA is TGTGCCAGCAGCTTAGCCCCACAGATCTCTGGAAACACCATATATTTT. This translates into CASSLAPQISGNTIYF.

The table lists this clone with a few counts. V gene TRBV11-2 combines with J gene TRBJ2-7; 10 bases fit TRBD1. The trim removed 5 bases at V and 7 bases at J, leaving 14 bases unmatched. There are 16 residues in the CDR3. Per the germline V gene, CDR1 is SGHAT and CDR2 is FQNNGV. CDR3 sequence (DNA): TGTGCCAGCAGCCGGCAACTCGGACAGGGGGTTTTAGAGCAGTACTTC. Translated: CASSRQLGQGVLEQYF.

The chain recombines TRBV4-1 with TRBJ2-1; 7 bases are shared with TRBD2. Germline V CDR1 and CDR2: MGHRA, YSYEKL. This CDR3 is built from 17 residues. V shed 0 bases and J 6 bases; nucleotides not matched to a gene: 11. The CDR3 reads CASSQERERGPFNEQFF. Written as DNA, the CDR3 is TGCGCCAGCAGCCAAGAGAGGGAGCGGGGACCCTTCAATGAGCAGTTCTTC.

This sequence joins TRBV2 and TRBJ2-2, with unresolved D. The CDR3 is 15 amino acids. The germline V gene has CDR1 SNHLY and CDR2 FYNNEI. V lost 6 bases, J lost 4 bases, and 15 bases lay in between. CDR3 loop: CASRKQPPSTGELFF. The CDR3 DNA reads TGTGCCAGCAGAAAGCAACCCCCGAGCACCGGGGAGCTGTTTTTT.